The 15 T cell receptor beta chains below come from one sample, sequenced in a study of cytomegalovirus exposure and HLA in healthy donors. Primers for the PCR totalled 60 Vbeta and 13 Jbeta. The assay was immunoSEQ multiplex PCR, and TCRdb's table has in-frame clones only and misses some. The repertoire consists of 120,000 to 150,000 clones, with 80% occurring once and the leading ten covering 6.5% to 7%. The sample consisted of PBMCs. The receptors were sampled from a man aged 40-49 years in good health and CMV-seropositive.

This clone was observed a few times. This chain uses TRBV19 with TRBJ1-5; D is undetermined. The length of the CDR3 is 17 residues. V dropped 5 bases and J dropped 1 base, with 18 bases sitting between them. The germline V gene has CDR1 LNHDA and CDR2 SQIVND (reference sequence). The CDR3 is CASSFSLVGASNQPQHF. As DNA, the CDR3 is TGTGCCAGTAGTTTCTCTCTCGTGGGAGCGAGCAATCAGCCCCAGCATTTT.

The genes are TRBV4-2 and TRBJ1-6, with 7 bases matching TRBD1. V trimming: 0 bases; J trimming: 0 bases; junction bases outside the gene matches: 5. The CDR3 is 18 residues long. Germline lookup yields CDR1 LGHNA and CDR2 YNFKEQ. The CDR3, as DNA: TGTGCCAGCAGCCAAGATAGGGACAGCAGCTCCTATAATTCACCCCTCCACTTT. Its protein product is CASSQDRDSSSYNSPLHF.

The V gene is TRBV19, the J gene TRBJ2-3; tentatively, D is TRBD2 (6 bases). Germline-derived CDR1 and CDR2 are LNHDA and SQIVND (reference sequence). This CDR3 is 12 amino acids long. Trimming stripped 3 bases from V and 7 bases from J, with 8 bases between. DNA of the CDR3: TGTGCCAGTAGTATGGGGGGTAATACGCAGTATTTT. Protein: CASSMGGNTQYF. The full variable domain, its missing parts supplied by reference TRBV19 and TRBJ2-3, is DGGITQSPKYLFRKEGQNVTLSCEQNLNHDAMYWYRQDPGQGLRLIYYSQIVNDFQKGDIAEGYSVSREKKESFPLTVTSAQKNPTAFYLCASSMGGNTQYFGPGTRLTVL.

The V gene is TRBV28, the J gene TRBJ1-5, with a weak D call TRBD1 (5 bases). Germline CDR1 reads MDHEN; CDR2 reads SYDVKM. V lost 6 bases and J 5 bases, leaving 14 bases between the germline ends. The CDR3 extends over 14 amino acids. CDR3: CASSSTRGHQPQHF. The CDR3 nucleotides are TGTGCCAGCAGCTCCACGCGGGGCCATCAGCCCCAGCATTTT.

The rearrangement joins TRBV5-1 to TRBJ2-1; D gene unclear. The CDR3 totals 15 residues. The V gene's germline CDR1 is SGHRS and CDR2 YFSETQ. Trimming stripped 4 bases from V and 0 bases from J, with 11 bases between. CDR3: CASSISWSSYNEQFF. CDR3 DNA sequence: TGCGCCAGCAGCATTAGCTGGAGCTCCTACAATGAGCAGTTCTTC.

V is TRBV29-1 and J is TRBJ2-2; TRBD1 aligns across 10 bases. This CDR3 contains 16 residues. Germline loops: CDR1 SQVTM, CDR2 ANQGSEA. V dropped 3 bases and J dropped 1; count of bases not matched to a gene: 5. The CDR3 region is CSVDSGQGKNTGELFF. The CDR3 DNA follows: TGCAGCGTTGACTCGGGACAGGGGAAGAACACCGGGGAGCTGTTTTTT.

J is TRBJ2-2 and V is TRBV4-2; perhaps TRBD2 as D (6 bases). CDR1 is LGHNA, CDR2 YNFKEQ, per germline. The CDR3 has 15 amino acids. V was clipped by 4 bases and J by 1 base, with 10 bases between them. CDR3 DNA: TGTGCCAGCAGCCCTGTTAGCGGGAACACCGGGGAGCTGTTTTTT. Translating gives CASSPVSGNTGELFF.

This clone came up a few times. This rearrangement joins TRBV5-1 to TRBJ1-2; 9 bases align to TRBD1. Looked up from germline, CDR1 is SGHRS and CDR2 is YFSETQ. The CDR3 runs to 15 residues. With 4 bases clipped from V and 4 bases from J, the junction kept 8 bases outside the gene matches. CDR3 in amino acids: CASSRLTGGGYGYTF. CDR3 DNA: TGCGCCAGCAGCAGACTTACAGGGGGCGGCTATGGCTACACCTTC.

The chain has TRBV5-1 and TRBJ2-3; 7 positions match TRBD1. The CDR3 covers 15 residues. Unmatched junction bases numbered 4, after V lost 3 bases and J lost 0 bases. The germline V gene has CDR1 SGHRS and CDR2 YFSETQ. The chain's CDR3 is CASSSFRGSTDTQYF. CDR3 nucleotide sequence: TGCGCCAGCAGCTCGTTCAGGGGGAGCACAGATACGCAGTATTTT.

This chain links TRBV29-1 with TRBJ2-5; the match to TRBD1 covers 7 bases. The ends lost 4 bases at V and 4 bases at J; junction bases unmatched: 15. Germline V gene sequence: CDR1 SQVTM, CDR2 ANQGSEA. This CDR3 has 16 residues. CDR3 sequence (DNA): TGCAGCGTTGGACTCTCGGGCAGGGGGTCGGGAGAGACCCAGTACTTC. It translates to CSVGLSGRGSGETQYF.

V and J are TRBV5-1 and TRBJ1-4; no definite D call. The germline CDR1 and CDR2 sequences are SGHRS and YFSETQ. The CDR3 runs to 14 residues. The V end lost 3 bases, the J end lost 0 bases, and 6 bases lay between the germline ends. The CDR3 DNA reads as TGCGCCAGCAGCTCGCGAGCAACTAATGAAAAACTGTTTTTT. As protein: CASSSRATNEKLFF. The full variable domain, completed using reference TRBV5-1 and TRBJ1-4, is KAGVTQTPRYLIKTRGQQVTLSCSPISGHRSVSWYQQTPGQGLQFLFEYFSETQRNKGNFPGRFSGRQFSNSRSEMNVSTLELGDSALYLCASSSRATNEKLFFGSGTQLSVL.

The rearrangement uses TRBV27 and TRBJ1-1, with TRBD1 matching 7 bases. Germline trimming cut 5 bases from V and 2 bases from J; bases unmatched to any gene: 17. The CDR3 has 18 residues. From germline, CDR1 is MNHEY and CDR2 SMNVEV (reference sequence). CDR3 sequence reads: CASSPPPQGTLDNTEAFF. CDR3 bases: TGTGCCAGCAGTCCACCACCACAGGGGACCCTAGATAACACTGAAGCTTTCTTT.

The V call is TRBV15, the J call TRBJ1-1; D not resolved. This CDR3 is 13 amino acids long. Looked up from germline, CDR1 is LNHNV and CDR2 is YYDKDF (reference sequence). The germline V and J ends were trimmed by 3 bases and 1 base, with 6 bases remaining between them. The CDR3 DNA is TGTGCCACCAGCAGGCGAACGAACACTGAAGCTTTCTTT. Its translation is CATSRRTNTEAFF.

J is TRBJ2-7 and V is TRBV2; D perhaps matches TRBD1 (6 bases). The CDR3 has 12 amino acids. V was cut by 11 bases and J by 0 bases, with 11 bases left in between. Germline values: CDR1 SNHLY, CDR2 FYNNEI. The CDR3 reads CAGTKYSYEQYF. The DNA for the CDR3 is TGTGCCGGGACAAAATACTCCTACGAGCAGTACTTC.

This chain uses TRBV5-8 with TRBJ2-1; 10 positions match TRBD2. CDR1 and CDR2 (germline): SGHTS, YDEGEE. This CDR3 is built from 14 residues. V lost 6 bases, J lost 7 bases, and 7 bases stayed unmatched. The CDR3 region has the DNA TGTGCCAGCAAACCAGCGGGGGGGCGAAATGAGCAGTTCTTC. As protein: CASKPAGGRNEQFF. Looking up the rest from reference TRBV5-8 and TRBJ2-1 gives the full variable domain: EAGVTQSPTHLIKTRGQQATLRCSPISGHTSVYWYQQALGLGLQFLLWYDEGEERNRGNFPPRFSGRQFPNYSSELNVNALELEDSALYLCASKPAGGRNEQFFGPGTRLTVL.